In this sample, the clone carrying this TCR beta chain turned up a few times. The antigen remains undetermined. The data were taken from a study of T cell repertoires in cytomegalovirus infection. Study summary: The public TCR beta signatures pointed to both CMV infection and matching HLA type.

Overall study results and limits: The ex vivo response was dominated by HLA-C-restricted CMV-specific TCR beta clonotypes. Totalled public TCR beta family frequency picked out people who carried CMV plus the relevant HLA.

There are 13 residues in the CDR3. The V end was cut by 3 bases, the J end by 6 bases, with 12 bases between. Germline-derived CDR1 and CDR2 are MNHEY and SMNVEV (reference sequence). TCRdb fed the reads into MiXCR, producing one record per CDR3 protein. The sample has approximately 770,000 distinct CDR3 sequences; almost 30% are singletons. The receptor comes from a human donor in good health (CMV status not recorded). Some clones in this sample may be carry-over from other donors' samples. The chain has TRBV27 and TRBJ2-7, with D perhaps matching TRBD2 (7 bases). Sequencing used cultured CD8+ T cells from PBMCs, obtained from culture after CMV antigen stimulation. CDR3 DNA: TGTGCCAGCAGTTTTGGGGGGGCCAGCGAGCAGTACTTC. This sequence encodes CASSFGGASEQYF.